This T cell receptor beta chain is drawn from a study of control samples from healthy donors and cancer patients (dated by TCRdb to the early 2020s). The library was produced with the immunoSEQ multiplex PCR assay. TCRdb took this table from immuneACCESS and kept in-frame rearrangements with V and J called. Such tables lack part of the clones; where checked against another copy, unresolved V genes explain under half of the gap, and the rest is unexplained. Counted in this sample were 200,000 to 250,000 clones; just under 95% of them appeared once. In total, the top ten clones hold over 1.2% of the sample. Sequences KGHSH (CDR1) and LQKENI (CDR2) are obtained from the germline V gene. Deletion took 0 bases off V and 6 bases off J, with a span of 9 bases between the germline ends. The CDR3 runs 15 amino acids, cysteine and phenylalanine included. The only DNA kept is the CDR3, 45 bases in frame from the first base.

With regard to this clone: What antigen it recognizes has not been identified. No much larger clone is present one base from it, and per-base qualities are unavailable. At the DNA level, this CDR3 is encoded by other sequences in the same sample as well.

The material sequenced was blood. The receptor comes from a man aged 45 to 65 in good health. The chain couples TRBV18 to TRBJ1-6, and TRBD1 may be the D gene, going by 5 matching bases. The CDR3 region reads CASSPPQGGNSPLHF. The nucleotide sequence is TGTGCCAGCTCACCACCGCAGGGTGGTAATTCACCCCTCCACTTT.